The source of this T cell receptor beta chain is a study of T cells in Graves' hyperthyroidism and ophthalmopathy. The V and J ends lost 0 bases and 2 bases respectively, with 15 bases between them. The germline CDR1 and CDR2 sequences are LNHNV and YYDKDF (reference sequence). The CDR3 length is 17 residues. Amplification targeted TCR beta CDR3 regions from RNA transcripts. The HTBI primer set was used in a first-round RT-PCR of the TCR CDR3. TCRdb re-called the multiplex PCR reads with MiXCR, one entry per CDR3 protein. The table has roughly 500,000 distinct CDR3 sequences, about 16% seen once. This clonotype was found many times.

The sequenced sample consisted of blood. V usage is TRBV15 and J usage is TRBJ2-3; D is perhaps TRBD1 (6 bases). This clonotype originated in a woman under 40 with Graves' ophthalmopathy. The CDR3 is CATSRDPSWDNTDTQYF. For the CDR3, the DNA is TGTGCCACCAGCAGAGACCCAAGCTGGGACAACACAGATACGCAGTATTTT.